The next 5 T cell receptor beta chains were all read from a single sample in a study of CD8 T cells in Susac syndrome. Random hexamers served to reverse transcribe roughly 0.45 to 1 ug RNA. TCRdb independently ran MiXCR on the immunoSEQ multiplex PCR reads; one entry per CDR3 protein. Seen here are more than 95,000 distinct CDR3 sequences, approximately 93% observed once, and the top ten hold about 0.087%. The specimen sequenced was CD4+ T cells from PBMCs. The source is a human donor with multiple sclerosis.

The chain joins TRBV2 to TRBJ2-5, with unresolved D. Germline CDR1 and CDR2: SNHLY and FYNNEI. V was clipped by 8 bases and J by 1 base, with 11 bases between them. The CDR3 loop spans 13 amino acids. Here the CDR3 reads CASGWNSQETQYF. The CDR3 DNA reads as TGTGCCAGCGGGTGGAACAGCCAAGAGACCCAGTACTTC.

This CDR3 is CASSVDSGPDTQYF. The CDR3 DNA sequence: TGTGCCAGCAGCGTTGACAGTGGCCCAGATACGCAGTATTTT. V is TRBV9 and J is TRBJ2-3, with D perhaps TRBD1 (5 bases). The CDR3 loop spans 14 amino acids. Germline loops: CDR1 SGDLS, CDR2 YYNGEE. V was trimmed by 2 bases and J by 4 bases, leaving 11 bases between them. Full variable domain (rest looked up from reference TRBV9 and TRBJ2-3): DSGVTQTPKHLITATGQRVTLRCSPRSGDLSVYWYQQSLDQGLQFLIQYYNGEERAKGNILERFSAQQFPDLHSELNLSSLELGDSALYFCASSVDSGPDTQYFGPGTRLTVL.

The chain joins TRBV6-6 to TRBJ2-3; D gene unclear. V was shortened by 0 bases and J by 7 bases, with 5 bases between the two germline ends. This CDR3 has 12 amino acids. Per germline, CDR1 MNHNY and CDR2 SVGAGI (reference sequence). The CDR3 protein is CASSYSTYTQYF. The CDR3 DNA is TGTGCCAGCAGTTACTCGACATATACGCAGTATTTT.

V and J are TRBV12-3 or TRBV12-4 and TRBJ2-1; D remains ambiguous. V lost 4 bases and J 9 bases, leaving 10 bases between the germline ends. CDR3 length equals 12 residues. In DNA, the CDR3 is TGTGCCAGCAGTTCCTCCCTGGGTGAGCAGTTCTTC. It encodes CASSSSLGEQFF.

The gene calls are TRBV9 and TRBJ1-3; D call uncertain. Trimming removed 5 bases from V and 2 bases from J, with 5 bases in between. CDR3 length equals 12 residues. CDR1 SGDLS and CDR2 YYNGEE come from the germline V gene. This CDR3 reads CASRGAGNTIYF. DNA for the CDR3: TGTGCCAGCAGGGGCGCTGGAAACACCATATATTTT.